Following are 2 T cell receptor beta chains from one sample sequenced in a study of blood T cell repertoires in COVID-19. Profiling relied on immunoSEQ multiplex PCR, and the TCRdb table lists in-frame clones only, not all of them. The table lists 150,000 to 180,000 clones, about 90% of them singletons. The source material was peripheral blood. The receptors come from a man aged 50-59 years with acute or convalescent COVID-19.

Only one count was recorded for this clone. V is TRBV7-8 and J is TRBJ2-2; TRBD2 agrees at 14 bases. V trimming: 0 bases; J trimming: 5 bases; junction bases outside the gene matches: 2. There are 17 residues in the CDR3. Germline-derived CDR1 and CDR2 are SGHVS and FQNEAQ. The DNA for the CDR3 is TGTGCCAGCAGCTTAGCCGGACTAGCGGGGGGAACCGGGGAGCTGTTTTTT. The encoded protein is CASSLAGLAGGTGELFF.

The V and J genes are TRBV19 and TRBJ1-2; TRBD1 matches at 9 bases. This CDR3 spans 17 amino acids. From germline, CDR1 is LNHDA and CDR2 SQIVND (reference sequence). Trimming took 7 bases from V and 0 from J; bases not matched to a gene: 12. The DNA of the CDR3 is TGTGCCAGTAACCCGGACAGGGGACGATTAACTAACTATGGCTACACCTTC. It specifies CASNPDRGRLTNYGYTF.